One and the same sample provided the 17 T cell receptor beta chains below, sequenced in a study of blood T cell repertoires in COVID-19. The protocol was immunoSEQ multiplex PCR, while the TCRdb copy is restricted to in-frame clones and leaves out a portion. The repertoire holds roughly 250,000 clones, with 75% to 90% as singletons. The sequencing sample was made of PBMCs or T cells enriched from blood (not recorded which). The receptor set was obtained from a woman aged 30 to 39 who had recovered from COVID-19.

The CDR3 coding sequence is TGTGCCAGCAGTTTAACGCTAGCGGGGGGACCCACAGATACGCAGTATTTT. This gives the protein CASSLTLAGGPTDTQYF. The V and J genes are TRBV28 and TRBJ2-3, with 11 bases lining up with TRBD2. Germline CDR1 reads MDHEN; CDR2 reads SYDVKM. This CDR3 has 17 amino acids. V dropped 2 bases and J dropped 2; count of bases not matched to a gene: 6. The entire variable domain, with the rest obtained from reference TRBV28 and TRBJ2-3, is as follows: DVKVTQSSRYLVKRTGEKVFLECVQDMDHENMFWYRQDPGLGLRLIYFSYDVKMKEKGDIPEGYSVSREKKERFSLILESASTNQTSMYLCASSLTLAGGPTDTQYFGPGTRLTVL.

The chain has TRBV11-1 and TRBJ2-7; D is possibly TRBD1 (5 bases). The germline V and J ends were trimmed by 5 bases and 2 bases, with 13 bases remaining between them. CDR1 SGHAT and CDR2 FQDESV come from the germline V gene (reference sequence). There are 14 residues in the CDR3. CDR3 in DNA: TGTGCCAGCAGCCAAATTCAGGGTACCTACGAGCAGTACTTC. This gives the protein CASSQIQGTYEQYF.

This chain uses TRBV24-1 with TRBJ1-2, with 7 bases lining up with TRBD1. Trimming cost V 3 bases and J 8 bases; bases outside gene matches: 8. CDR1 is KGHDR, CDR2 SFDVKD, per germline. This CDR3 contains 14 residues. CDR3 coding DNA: TGTGCCACCAGTGATCGGGACAGACTAGGAGGCTACACCTTC. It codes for CATSDRDRLGGYTF.

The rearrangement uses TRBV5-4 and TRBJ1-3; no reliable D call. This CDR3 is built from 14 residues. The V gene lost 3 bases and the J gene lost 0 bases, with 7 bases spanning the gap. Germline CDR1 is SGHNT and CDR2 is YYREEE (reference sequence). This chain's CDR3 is CASSSDISGNTIYF. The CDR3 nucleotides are TGTGCCAGCAGCTCTGACATCTCTGGAAACACCATATATTTT.

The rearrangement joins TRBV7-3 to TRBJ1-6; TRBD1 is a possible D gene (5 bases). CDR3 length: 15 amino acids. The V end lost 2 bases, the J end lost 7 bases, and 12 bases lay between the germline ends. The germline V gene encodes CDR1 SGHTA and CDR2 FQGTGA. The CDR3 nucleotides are TGTGCCAGCAGCTTACTAGGGGCTGAGAATTCACCCCTCCACTTT. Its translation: CASSLLGAENSPLHF.

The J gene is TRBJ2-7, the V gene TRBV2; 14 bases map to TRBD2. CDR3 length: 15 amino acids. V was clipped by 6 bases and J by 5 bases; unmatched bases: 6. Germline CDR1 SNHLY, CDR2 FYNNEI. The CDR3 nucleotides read TGTGCCAGCAGAGCGGGACTAGCGGGAGCGCACGAGCAGTACTTC. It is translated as CASRAGLAGAHEQYF.

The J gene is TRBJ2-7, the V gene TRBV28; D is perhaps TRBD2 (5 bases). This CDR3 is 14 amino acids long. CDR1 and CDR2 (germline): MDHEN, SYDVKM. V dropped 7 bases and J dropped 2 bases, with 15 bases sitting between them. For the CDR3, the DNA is TGTGCCAGCAACAAAGGAGGTTTCGCCTACGAGCAGTACTTC. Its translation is CASNKGGFAYEQYF.

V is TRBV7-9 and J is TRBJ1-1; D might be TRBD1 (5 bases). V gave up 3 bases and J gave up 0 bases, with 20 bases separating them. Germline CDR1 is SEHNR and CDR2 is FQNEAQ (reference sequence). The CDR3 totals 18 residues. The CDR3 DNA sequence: TGTGCCAGCAGCTTGAGGGGAGGAGGGATGGCAATGAACACTGAAGCTTTCTTT. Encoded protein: CASSLRGGGMAMNTEAFF.

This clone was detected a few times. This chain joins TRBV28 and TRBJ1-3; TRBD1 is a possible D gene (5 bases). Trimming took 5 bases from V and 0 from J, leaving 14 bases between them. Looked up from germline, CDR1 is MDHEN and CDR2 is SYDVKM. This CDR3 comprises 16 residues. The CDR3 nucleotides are TGTGCCAGCAGTCCCCAGACAGTGGTCTCTGGAAACACCATATATTTT. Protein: CASSPQTVVSGNTIYF.

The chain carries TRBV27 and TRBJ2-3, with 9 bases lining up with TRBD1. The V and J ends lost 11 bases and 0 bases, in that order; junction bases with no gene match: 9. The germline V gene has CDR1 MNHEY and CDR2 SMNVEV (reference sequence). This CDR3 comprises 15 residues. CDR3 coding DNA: TGTGCCTCTCGCGGGACAGGGAAAAGCACAGATACGCAGTATTTT. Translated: CASRGTGKSTDTQYF.

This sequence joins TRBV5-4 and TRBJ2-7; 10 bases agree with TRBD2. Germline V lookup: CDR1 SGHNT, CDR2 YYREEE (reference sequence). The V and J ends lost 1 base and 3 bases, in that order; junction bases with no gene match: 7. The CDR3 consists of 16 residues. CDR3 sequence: CASSLSELAGDYEQYF. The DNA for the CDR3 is TGTGCCAGCAGCTTGTCGGAGCTAGCGGGAGACTACGAGCAGTACTTC.

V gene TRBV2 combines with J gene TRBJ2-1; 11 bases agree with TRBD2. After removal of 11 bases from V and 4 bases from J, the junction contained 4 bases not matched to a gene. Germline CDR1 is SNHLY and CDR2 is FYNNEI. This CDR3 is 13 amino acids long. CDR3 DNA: TGTGCCGGAGGGACTAGCGGATACAATGAGCAGTTCTTC. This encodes CAGGTSGYNEQFF.

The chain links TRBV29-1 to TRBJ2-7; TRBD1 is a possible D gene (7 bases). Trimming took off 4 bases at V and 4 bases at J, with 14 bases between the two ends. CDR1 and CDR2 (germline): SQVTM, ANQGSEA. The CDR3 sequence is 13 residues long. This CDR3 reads CSVAEGARYEQYF. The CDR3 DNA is TGCAGCGTTGCGGAGGGGGCGCGGTACGAGCAGTACTTC.

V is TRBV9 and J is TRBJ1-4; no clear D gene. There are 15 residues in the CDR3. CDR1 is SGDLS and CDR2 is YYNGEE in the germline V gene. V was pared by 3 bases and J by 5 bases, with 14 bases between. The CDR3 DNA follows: TGTGCCAGCAGCGCCCACAGCGGTTTGAATGAAAAACTGTTTTTT. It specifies CASSAHSGLNEKLFF.

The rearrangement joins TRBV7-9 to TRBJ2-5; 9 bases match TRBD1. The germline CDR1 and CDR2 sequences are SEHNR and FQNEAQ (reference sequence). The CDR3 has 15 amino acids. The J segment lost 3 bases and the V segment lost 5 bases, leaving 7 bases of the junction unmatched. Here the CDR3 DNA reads TGTGCCAGCAGCCCTTCTCGGGACAGGGAAGAGACCCAGTACTTC. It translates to CASSPSRDREETQYF.

CDR3 sequence: CASTLGGTEAFF. Written as DNA, the CDR3 is TGTGCCAGCACTCTGGGAGGGACGGAAGCTTTCTTT. This chain uses TRBV28 with TRBJ1-1, with D possibly TRBD1 on 5 matching bases. CDR3 length: 12 residues. With 7 bases removed from V and 8 bases from J, the gap between germline ends came to 14 bases. Germline lookup yields CDR1 MDHEN and CDR2 SYDVKM.

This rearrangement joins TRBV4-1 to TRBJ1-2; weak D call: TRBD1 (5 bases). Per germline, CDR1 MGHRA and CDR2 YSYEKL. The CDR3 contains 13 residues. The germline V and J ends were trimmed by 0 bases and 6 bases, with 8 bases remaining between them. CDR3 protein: CASSQDPGDGYTF. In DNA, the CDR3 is TGCGCCAGCAGCCAAGATCCGGGGGATGGCTACACCTTC.